This T cell receptor beta chain was sequenced during a study of cytomegalovirus exposure and HLA in healthy donors. Whole-study context: Within the Caucasian-associated ancestry cluster were around four fifths of the approximately 400 genotyped donors.

The V gene's germline CDR1 is LNHDA and CDR2 SQIVND (reference sequence). The CDR3 extends over 18 amino acids. V dropped 1 base and J dropped 2; count of bases not matched to a gene: 7. The PCR ran on 60 Vbeta and 13 Jbeta primers. As processed by the authors: Per a later analysis, the number of unique TCR beta chains was about 80 million, of which roughly 11 million were shared. The table came from immunoSEQ multiplex PCR; TCRdb's copy has only in-frame clones and leaves some out. The V and J calls and the clone size are those of that table, but D and trimming were determined from the DNA. Of approximately 150,000 clones in the sample, around 77% were seen once.

The source material was PBMCs. The sequence was obtained from a man aged 30 to 45 in good health and CMV-seropositive. This chain uses TRBV19 with TRBJ2-6; 8 nucleotides match TRBD1. The CDR3 is CASSIVSGGSAGANVLTF. CDR3 DNA: TGTGCCAGTAGTATAGTTTCAGGGGGCTCCGCTGGGGCCAACGTCCTGACTTTC.